This T cell receptor (beta chain) originates from a study of T cell changes during pregnancy in multiple sclerosis. Clones were sequenced by immunoSEQ multiplex PCR, and TCRdb holds only the in-frame ones, with some missing. The sample includes under 50,000 clones, about 88% of them seen just once. CDR1 is SGDLS, CDR2 YYNGEE, per germline. The length of the CDR3 is 14 residues. Trimming cost V 3 bases and J 0 bases, with 9 bases left between them. This clonotype was obtained from a female donor with multiple sclerosis, enrolled in a pregnancy study. Sequenced here: CD8+ T cells from peripheral blood mononuclear cells, sampled in the first trimester of pregnancy. This chain connects TRBV9 to TRBJ1-2; D uncertain. The CDR3 DNA follows: TGTGCCAGCAGCGACGGGGTAGCTAACTATGGCTACACCTTC. Protein product: CASSDGVANYGYTF.